The 18 T cell receptor beta chains below come from one sample, sequenced in a study of shared clonotypes between healthy human individuals. The naive CD8 subset, CD45RO-negative cells positively selected for CCR7, excluded terminally differentiated effector memory CD45RA+ cells. Produced via immunoSEQ multiplex PCR; TCRdb's table is partial and in-frame only. This sample has around 2.1 million clones, with just over 90% found just once. Sequencing input: naive CD8+ T cells from PBMCs. The receptors stem from a young man in good health. Some clones in this sample may be carry-over from other donors' samples.

The rearrangement uses TRBV27 and TRBJ2-5; 9 bases line up with TRBD2. V lost 5 bases to trimming and J lost 4 bases; unmatched junction nucleotides: 11. The CDR3 totals 16 residues. CDR1 is MNHEY and CDR2 is SMNVEV in the germline V gene (reference sequence). The CDR3 loop is CASSALPGLAVETQYF. The CDR3 nucleotides read TGTGCCAGCAGTGCCCTTCCGGGACTAGCAGTAGAGACCCAGTACTTC.

V is TRBV5-6 and J is TRBJ2-5; 7 bases line up with TRBD2. The CDR3 sequence is 16 residues long. Germline V lookup: CDR1 SGHDT, CDR2 YYEEEE. Trimming took 4 bases from V and 0 from J; bases not matched to a gene: 9. The CDR3 loop is CASSPLSLADQETQYF. CDR3 in DNA: TGTGCCAGCAGCCCACTGAGTCTAGCGGACCAAGAGACCCAGTACTTC.

V and J are TRBV27 and TRBJ2-7; the D gene is possibly TRBD2 (5 bases). The V gene's germline CDR1 is MNHEY and CDR2 SMNVEV (reference sequence). V gave up 0 bases and J gave up 2 bases, with 14 bases separating them. This CDR3 comprises 16 residues. The CDR3 spells CASSLSSGEFPYEQYF. CDR3 DNA: TGTGCCAGCAGTTTATCTTCCGGGGAGTTCCCCTACGAGCAGTACTTC.

CDR3 region: CASTARAGGQYF. CDR3 sequence (DNA): TGTGCCAGCACGGCAAGGGCAGGCGGGCAGTACTTC. This chain uses TRBV6-8 with TRBJ2-7, with D hard to call. Per germline, CDR1 MNHGY and CDR2 SAAAGT. Trimming took off 7 bases at V and 9 bases at J, with 16 bases between the two ends. This CDR3 is 12 amino acids long.

The rearrangement links TRBV5-4 to TRBJ2-1, with TRBD2 as a possible D gene (5 bases). This CDR3 comprises 14 residues. V dropped 0 bases and J dropped 6 bases, with 10 bases sitting between them. The germline gives CDR1 SGHNT, CDR2 YYREEE (reference sequence). CDR3 protein: CASSLGTGRNEQFF. CDR3 DNA sequence: TGTGCCAGCAGCTTGGGGACTGGTCGCAATGAGCAGTTCTTC.

The chain combines TRBV7-2 with TRBJ1-2; no definite D call. Trimming took 5 bases from V and 0 from J, leaving 7 bases between them. The CDR3 length is 13 residues. CDR1 and CDR2 from the germline V gene are SGHTA and FQGNSA. The CDR3 reads CASSPRPNYGYTF. The DNA for the CDR3 is TGTGCCAGCAGCCCCCGGCCTAACTATGGCTACACCTTC. Filled out from reference TRBV7-2 and TRBJ1-2, the complete variable domain reads GAGVSQSPSNKVTEKGKDVELRCDPISGHTALYWYRQSLGQGLEFLIYFQGNSAPDKSGLPSDRFSAERTGGSVSTLTIQRTQQEDSAVYLCASSPRPNYGYTFGSGTRLTVV.

This clone has a single count. This chain uses TRBV28 with TRBJ1-5; the D is unclear. CDR1 is MDHEN and CDR2 is SYDVKM in the germline V gene. The CDR3 runs to 13 residues. V lost 7 bases to trimming and J lost 7 bases, with 14 bases between them. The CDR3 DNA is TGTGCCAGCAATAAACCGGTGACACAGCCCCAGCATTTT. It codes for CASNKPVTQPQHF.

The chain carries TRBV10-3 and TRBJ2-7, with TRBD1 matching 10 bases. The CDR3 is made up of 15 amino acids. CDR1 and CDR2 (germline): ENHRY, SYGVKD. The V segment lost 3 bases and the J segment 5 bases; nucleotides outside the gene matches: 7. The CDR3 DNA reads TGTGCCATCAGTGATTTGACAGGGGGCTTTCACGAGCAGTACTTC. This gives the protein CAISDLTGGFHEQYF.

CDR3 protein: CASSWTGVGQPQHF. CDR3 sequence (DNA): TGTGCCAGCAGTTGGACAGGGGTGGGGCAGCCCCAGCATTTT. The rearrangement links TRBV28 to TRBJ1-5, with 9 bases lining up with TRBD1. The CDR3 has 14 amino acids. Losses at the gene ends were 4 bases for V and 7 bases for J; bases not matched to a gene: 5. CDR1 is MDHEN and CDR2 is SYDVKM in the germline V gene.

The CDR3 region has the DNA TGTGCCAGCAGTAGCCGGGACCCGGAGGGTGAGCAGTTCTTC. This encodes CASSSRDPEGEQFF. The J gene is TRBJ2-1, the V gene TRBV2; possible D gene TRBD2, 6 bases. The CDR3 totals 14 residues. Deletions cut 5 bases from V and 9 bases from J, with 17 bases between. Germline CDR1 reads SNHLY; CDR2 reads FYNNEI.

This chain connects TRBV6-6 to TRBJ2-2; D is uncertain. Looked up from germline, CDR1 is MNHNY and CDR2 is SVGAGI (reference sequence). CDR3 size: 13 residues. V lost 2 bases and J 5 bases, leaving 6 bases between the germline ends. Written as DNA, the CDR3 is TGTGCCAGCAGTTACGTTTGGACCGGGGAGCTGTTTTTT. Translating gives CASSYVWTGELFF.

This chain joins TRBV19 and TRBJ1-1; D is possibly TRBD1 (5 bases). CDR3 length: 13 residues. Trimming stripped 2 bases from V and 4 bases from J, with 8 bases between. CDR1 and CDR2 (germline): LNHDA, SQIVND (reference sequence). CDR3 bases: TGTGCCAGTAGTATATCCAGGGCCACTGAAGCTTTCTTT. It codes for CASSISRATEAFF.

The J gene is TRBJ2-5, the V gene TRBV6-6, with no clear D. The CDR3 is made up of 14 amino acids. Germline CDR1 MNHNY, CDR2 SVGAGI (reference sequence). V lost 3 bases and J lost 1, with 9 bases in between. CDR3 protein: CASSYLESQETQYF. The DNA for the CDR3 is TGTGCCAGCAGTTATCTAGAATCCCAAGAGACCCAGTACTTC.

This clone was seen only a few times. J is TRBJ2-1 and V is TRBV9; TRBD2 agrees at 8 bases. This CDR3 contains 14 residues. Germline CDR1 SGDLS, CDR2 YYNGEE. With V trimmed by 6 bases and J by 7 bases, 9 bases remained unmatched. CDR3: CASTESGSLNEQFF. The DNA of the CDR3 is TGTGCCAGCACCGAAAGCGGGAGTCTTAATGAGCAGTTCTTC. The full variable domain, in which reference TRBV9 and TRBJ2-1 provide the parts outside the CDR3, is DSGVTQTPKHLITATGQRVTLRCSPRSGDLSVYWYQQSLDQGLQFLIQYYNGEERAKGNILERFSAQQFPDLHSELNLSSLELGDSALYFCASTESGSLNEQFFGPGTRLTVL.

The count of this clone is one. The chain is built from TRBV27 and TRBJ2-2, with a possible D match to TRBD1 (5 bases). Germline-derived CDR1 and CDR2 are MNHEY and SMNVEV (reference sequence). The V gene lost 6 bases and the J gene lost 13 bases, with 21 bases spanning the gap. The CDR3 covers 14 residues. CDR3 DNA sequence: TGTGCCAGCAGGGAGACAGACACCGCCGTATCGCTGTTTTTT. Its protein product is CASRETDTAVSLFF.

The chain joins TRBV28 to TRBJ2-3; D might be TRBD2 (5 bases). Trimming shortened V by 4 bases and J by 0 bases, and 11 bases separated the two germline ends. This CDR3 is 15 amino acids long. The V gene's germline CDR1 is MDHEN and CDR2 SYDVKM. The CDR3 protein is CASSSTRVSTDTQYF. CDR3 coding DNA: TGTGCCAGCAGTTCAACTAGGGTTAGCACAGATACGCAGTATTTT.

The V call is TRBV7-3, the J call TRBJ2-2; 12 bases agree with TRBD2. Per germline, CDR1 SGHTA and CDR2 FQGTGA. J lost 6 bases, V lost 1 base, and 9 bases had no gene match. The length of the CDR3 is 18 residues. CDR3 nucleotide sequence: TGTGCCAGCAGCTTAAGTGCTAGCGGGAGGGTCGTTTCCGGGGAGCTGTTTTTT. Protein: CASSLSASGRVVSGELFF.

The chain combines TRBV5-6 with TRBJ2-7; TRBD2 aligns across 7 bases. J gave up 5 bases and V 1 base, and 9 bases lay outside the gene matches. Germline lookup yields CDR1 SGHDT and CDR2 YYEEEE. This CDR3 is 15 amino acids long. In DNA, the CDR3 is TGTGCCAGCAGCTTGTGGGGGGAGGGAAGCCACGAGCAGTACTTC. The encoded protein is CASSLWGEGSHEQYF.